Included here is one T cell receptor (beta chain) sequence, with context. Its specificity is not known. The PCR made use of 60 Vbeta and 13 Jbeta primers. The repertoire was sequenced with immunoSEQ multiplex PCR; TCRdb's copy has only in-frame clones and lacks some. The table lists roughly 130,000 clones, roughly 80% of them singletons. The data derive from a study of cytomegalovirus exposure and HLA in healthy donors. Study summary: Genetic ancestry analysis placed about 80% of the approximately 390 donors that were genotyped in the Caucasian-associated cluster. Broader study findings: Previous analysis showed most TCR beta V segments were productive about 90% or about 30% of the time. Reported results showed that the classifier diagnosed cytomegalovirus status with high specificity and sensitivity.

These donors, healthy bone marrow donors, were studied. Trimming cost V 0 bases and J 3 bases, with 12 bases left between them. Germline V gives CDR1 LGHNA, CDR2 YSLEER. The CDR3 runs to 15 residues. Sequenced input: PBMCs. V is TRBV4-3 and J is TRBJ2-7, with D perhaps matching TRBD1 (6 bases). The sequence came from a girl aged 2 to 10 in good health and CMV-seronegative. In DNA form, the CDR3 reads TGCGCCAGCAGCCAAGAGTACAGGGAATTCTACGAGCAGTACTTC. Translation gives CASSQEYREFYEQYF.